What follows are 18 T cell receptor beta chains derived from one specimen sequenced in a study of human T cells and chemical hapten exposure. One entry per CDR3 protein results from TCRdb running MiXCR on the RACE reads. This sample yields under 40,000 distinct CDR3 sequences, of which 9% to 12% are seen a single time; 25% to 35% belongs to the top ten. Noted time point: pre-sensitization, week 0. Documented treatment: therapeutic diphenylcyclopropenone sensitization with weekly scalp DPC. The template was total RNA from unfractionated whole blood. Sequencing was performed on whole blood, taken in connection with sensitization to the hapten diphenylcyclopropenone (DPC). The receptors were gathered from a man between 45 and 60 years old with alopecia areata. Some clones in this sample may be carry-over from other donors' samples.

The chain carries TRBV29-1 and TRBJ1-1; weak D call: TRBD1 (6 bases). CDR3 length: 12 residues. CDR1 and CDR2 from the germline V gene are SQVTM and ANQGSEA. V shed 5 bases and J shed 4 bases, with 11 bases lying between them. The CDR3 DNA sequence: TGCAGCGTTCTAGGGGGAATCACTGAAGCTTTCTTT. Translation gives CSVLGGITEAFF.

This clonotype was found many times. The chain joins TRBV6-6 to TRBJ2-3; D gene uncertain. CDR1 and CDR2 from the germline V gene are MNHNY and SVGAGI (reference sequence). The CDR3 length is 17 residues. Trimming removed 0 bases from V and 0 bases from J, with 13 bases in between. DNA of the CDR3: TGTGCCAGCAGTTACTCGAATGGGTACCCGAGCACAGATACGCAGTATTTT. Translated, it gives CASSYSNGYPSTDTQYF.

This clonotype was detected a few times. The chain recombines TRBV2 with TRBJ2-7; 7 bases align to TRBD2. Unmatched junction bases numbered 1, after V lost 3 bases and J lost 2 bases. The germline CDR1 and CDR2 sequences are SNHLY and FYNNEI. The CDR3 runs to 13 residues. CDR3 amino acids: CASSDGTTYEQYF. The DNA of the CDR3 is TGTGCCAGCAGTGACGGGACTACCTACGAGCAGTACTTC.

This clonotype appeared many times. This chain uses TRBV30 with TRBJ2-2; the match to TRBD1 covers 9 bases. The V segment lost 5 bases and the J segment 4 bases; nucleotides outside the gene matches: 2. Germline assignment: CDR1 GTSNPN and CDR2 SVGIG (reference sequence). CDR3 size: 13 residues. CDR3 coding DNA: TGTGCCTGGGGACAGGGGACCACCGGGGAGCTGTTTTTT. Translating gives CAWGQGTTGELFF.

The chain is built from TRBV3-1 and TRBJ2-1; D not resolved. Germline CDR1 reads LGHDT; CDR2 reads YNNKEL (reference sequence). CDR3 length equals 16 residues. V was clipped by 3 bases and J by 6 bases, with 18 bases between them. The CDR3 DNA follows: TGTGCCAGCAGCCAGTTAACGGGCGTGTCGGGCAATGAGCAGTTCTTC. As protein: CASSQLTGVSGNEQFF.

This clonotype was detected a few times. The rearrangement uses TRBV24-1 and TRBJ2-1, with 9 bases identical to TRBD2. The CDR3 contains 16 residues. J lost 8 bases, V lost 3 bases, and 10 bases had no gene match. Per germline, CDR1 KGHDR and CDR2 SFDVKD. CDR3 amino acids: CATSDTLSGRSDEQFF. CDR3 DNA: TGTGCCACCAGTGATACCCTAAGCGGGAGGAGCGATGAGCAGTTCTTC.

The table lists this clonotype with a few counts. The CDR3 here is CASSVVSTDTQYF. CDR3 coding DNA: TGTGCCAGCAGCGTAGTGTCCACAGATACGCAGTATTTT. V and J are TRBV9 and TRBJ2-3; D is undetermined. Germline CDR1 and CDR2: SGDLS and YYNGEE. Trimming stripped 0 bases from V and 2 bases from J, with 4 bases between. There are 13 residues in the CDR3. Complete variable domain (other parts from reference TRBV9 and TRBJ2-3): DSGVTQTPKHLITATGQRVTLRCSPRSGDLSVYWYQQSLDQGLQFLIQYYNGEERAKGNILERFSAQQFPDLHSELNLSSLELGDSALYFCASSVVSTDTQYFGPGTRLTVL.

This clonotype showed up many times. The chain uses TRBV11-2 and TRBJ2-5; perhaps D is TRBD1 or TRBD2 (6 bases each). This CDR3 has 15 residues. Germline loops: CDR1 SGHAT, CDR2 FQNNGV. V gave up 2 bases and J gave up 5 bases, with 15 bases separating them. The CDR3 DNA reads as TGTGCCAGCAGCTTAATGGGGGGCATTGCGGAGACCCAGTACTTC. Translating gives CASSLMGGIAETQYF.

In its sample, this clonotype was seen a few times. The chain employs TRBV12-3 or TRBV12-4 and TRBJ2-2; 7 bases line up with TRBD2. This CDR3 comprises 17 residues. Trimming at V came to 6 bases and at J to 4 bases, leaving 14 bases not matched to a gene. The CDR3 DNA follows: TGTGCCAGCAGCCAGCGTCCGGGGGGAGAATTCACCGGGGAGCTGTTTTTT. This translates into CASSQRPGGEFTGELFF.

Many counts were recorded for this clonotype. This sequence joins TRBV7-9 and TRBJ1-4; D might be TRBD1 (6 bases). CDR1 is SEHNR and CDR2 is FQNEAQ in the germline V gene (reference sequence). V was trimmed by 4 bases and J by 7 bases, leaving 13 bases between them. This CDR3 contains 14 residues. CDR3 bases: TGTGCCAGCAGCTCTACAGGGATTCGTGAAAAACTGTTTTTT. Its translation: CASSSTGIREKLFF.

Regarding this clonotype: A much larger clone is a single base away; this may be a read error. The chain is built from TRBV30 and TRBJ2-6; no definite D call. Germline V gene data show CDR1 as GTSNPN and CDR2 as SVGIG (reference sequence). The CDR3 contains 12 residues. CDR3 in amino acids: CAWTSRANVLTF. CDR3 sequence (DNA): TGTGCCTGGACCTCTAGGGCCAACGTCCTGACTTTC.

This clonotype was seen many times. The chain combines TRBV6-5 with TRBJ1-1; D is uncertain. The CDR3 is 13 amino acids. CDR1 and CDR2 from the germline V gene are MNHEY and SVGAGI. Trimming stripped 5 bases from V and 0 bases from J, with 7 bases between. The CDR3 loop is CASSAFMNTEAFF. In DNA form, the CDR3 reads TGTGCCAGCAGTGCATTTATGAACACTGAAGCTTTCTTT.

This clonotype was seen repeatedly, ten times or more. The V gene is TRBV11-2, the J gene TRBJ2-7; 7 nucleotides align to TRBD2. Trimming cost V 5 bases and J 6 bases; bases outside gene matches: 4. In germline, CDR1 is SGHAT, CDR2 FQNNGV. This CDR3 has 12 amino acids. The CDR3 DNA reads as TGTGCCAGCAGCCCCGGGGGGTTCGAGCAGTACTTC. Translated: CASSPGGFEQYF.

The chain joins TRBV12-5 to TRBJ2-3; D could derive from TRBD1 or TRBD2 (5 bases each). This CDR3 has 15 residues. CDR1 LGHNT and CDR2 FRNRAP come from the germline V gene. Trimming stripped 4 bases from V and 6 bases from J, with 17 bases between. CDR3 amino acids: CASGSEGRPSDTQYF. DNA of the CDR3: TGTGCTAGTGGTTCCGAGGGGAGACCGTCGGATACGCAGTATTTT.

V gene TRBV29-1 combines with J gene TRBJ2-7, with 12 bases aligning to TRBD2. The V segment lost 7 bases and the J segment 6 bases; nucleotides outside the gene matches: 10. Germline V gene lookup returns CDR1 SQVTM and CDR2 ANQGSEA. The CDR3 loop spans 14 amino acids. The CDR3 sequence: CSAEVTSGSSEQYF. The CDR3 DNA sequence: TGCAGCGCGGAGGTGACTAGCGGGAGCAGCGAGCAGTACTTC.

Of note for this clonotype: A single base separates this from a much larger clone, so it may be a read error. V usage is TRBV7-6 and J usage is TRBJ1-1; 11 bases fit TRBD1. This CDR3 is built from 14 residues. Germline trimming cut 5 bases from V and 5 bases from J; bases unmatched to any gene: 4. Per germline, CDR1 SGHVS and CDR2 FNYEAQ. The CDR3, as DNA: TGTGCCAGCAGCGACGGACAGGGGGCAACTGAAGCTTTCTTT. It translates to CASSDGQGATEAFF.

The table lists this clonotype with a few counts. The V gene is TRBV20-1, the J gene TRBJ2-1; 10 bases fit TRBD2. J gave up 0 bases and V 6 bases, and 14 bases lay outside the gene matches. CDR3 length: 18 residues. The germline V gene has CDR1 DFQATT and CDR2 SNEGSKA (reference sequence). CDR3 nucleotides: TGCAGTGCCATCCCTAGGACTAGCGGAATGAGCTCCTACAATGAGCAGTTCTTC. It specifies CSAIPRTSGMSSYNEQFF.

This clonotype was detected ten times or more. V gene TRBV6-2 or TRBV6-3 combines with J gene TRBJ1-1; D uncertain. V lost 10 bases and J lost 4, with 16 bases in between. The V gene's germline CDR1 is MNHEY and CDR2 SVGEGT. CDR3 length: 13 residues. The DNA of the CDR3 is TGTGCCACATACGGAGGGAGCGGCACTGAAGCTTTCTTT. Translated, it gives CATYGGSGTEAFF.